One sample yielded the 32 T cell receptor beta chains listed below, sequenced in a study of blood T cells in healthy people across ages. PCR was performed a second time for roughly 7 to 11 cycles using a sample-barcoded 5' primer and a J-beta primer mix. TCRdb redid the calling of the 5' RACE reads with MiXCR, one entry per CDR3 protein. The sample lists hundreds of thousands of distinct CDR3 sequences; roughly 50% were seen once. Sequencing was performed on blood. The source is a man between 40 and 49 years old in good health.

The V call is TRBV20-1, the J call TRBJ2-7; D is uncertain. The J call may be faulty, since TRBJ2-5 better matches the DNA end. This CDR3 contains 11 residues. CDR1 and CDR2 (germline): DFQATT, SNEGSKA (reference sequence). The CDR3 sequence is CSANSVETQYF. In DNA, the CDR3 is TGCAGTGCTAACAGCGTGGAGACCCAGTACTTC.

The sample holds a few counts of this clonotype. The rearrangement uses TRBV6-4 and TRBJ2-3, with D possibly being TRBD2 (5 bases). V lost 0 bases and J 0 bases, leaving 7 bases between the germline ends. CDR3 length: 15 amino acids. Germline CDR1 and CDR2: MRHNA and SNTAGT. CDR3 residues: CASSDSRGSTDTQYF. DNA of the CDR3: TGTGCCAGCAGTGACTCACGGGGTAGCACAGATACGCAGTATTTT.

For this clonotype: A much more abundant neighbour one base away suggests this may be a read error. J is TRBJ2-1 and V is TRBV20-1, with 10 bases aligning to TRBD2. The CDR3 sequence is 14 residues long. V lost 4 bases, J lost 13 bases, and 13 bases stayed unmatched. From germline, CDR1 is DFQATT and CDR2 SNEGSKA (reference sequence). CDR3 sequence reads: CSAKREGASETQFF. The CDR3, as DNA: TGCAGTGCTAAGCGGGAGGGCGCGTCAGAGACCCAGTTCTTC.

This rearrangement joins TRBV9 to TRBJ2-3, with unresolved D. There are 13 residues in the CDR3. Deletions cut 4 bases from V and 6 bases from J, with 12 bases between. Germline V lookup: CDR1 SGDLS, CDR2 YYNGEE. This CDR3 reads CASSINSGDTQYF. Written as DNA, the CDR3 is TGTGCCAGCAGCATAAACTCCGGGGATACGCAGTATTTT.

This chain links TRBV7-9 with TRBJ2-5, with D possibly matching TRBD2 (6 bases). The CDR3 covers 16 residues. CDR1 is SEHNR and CDR2 is FQNEAQ in the germline V gene (reference sequence). Trimming removed 4 bases from V and 2 bases from J, with 17 bases in between. CDR3 sequence reads: CASSSSVTGRQETQYF. The CDR3 region has the DNA TGTGCCAGCAGCTCTAGTGTAACGGGGAGGCAAGAGACCCAGTACTTC.

V is TRBV27 and J is TRBJ2-1, with D perhaps TRBD1 (5 bases). CDR1 and CDR2 (germline): MNHEY, SMNVEV (reference sequence). V was trimmed by 3 bases and J by 7 bases, leaving 13 bases between them. CDR3 length equals 14 residues. In DNA form, the CDR3 reads TGTGCCAGCAGTTTTCAGGGATTACGAAATGAGCAGTTCTTC. Its translation is CASSFQGLRNEQFF.

J is TRBJ2-1 and V is TRBV7-2; TRBD2 matches 7 bases. V gave up 1 base and J gave up 9 bases; unmatched junction bases: 12. From germline, CDR1 is SGHTA and CDR2 FQGNSA. CDR3 length: 16 amino acids. DNA for the CDR3: TGTGCCAGCAGCTTAGGGAGCCCAACGGGGAGGGCTGAGCAGTTCTTC. Amino acids: CASSLGSPTGRAEQFF.

The V call is TRBV7-2, the J call TRBJ2-7; tentatively, D is TRBD1 or TRBD2 (5 bases each). V was clipped by 4 bases and J by 0 bases, with 19 bases between them. Germline-derived CDR1 and CDR2 are SGHTA and FQGNSA. The CDR3 has 17 amino acids. The CDR3 DNA sequence: TGTGCCAGCAGCTCGGATACTAGGGGCCCGTTCTCCTACGAGCAGTACTTC. It is translated as CASSSDTRGPFSYEQYF.

This clonotype was counted only a few times. V and J are TRBV25-1 and TRBJ2-1; 8 positions match TRBD2. V lost 4 bases to trimming and J lost 3 bases; unmatched junction nucleotides: 14. Germline lookup yields CDR1 MGHDK and CDR2 SYGVNS. This CDR3 is 18 amino acids long. In nucleotides, the CDR3 is TGTGCCAGCAGTGGGGACGGGAGGGCGGTCATTAACTACAATGAGCAGTTCTTC. Its translation: CASSGDGRAVINYNEQFF.

In regard to this clonotype: Sequence at one end of the junction differs from germline and may be a read error. The chain links TRBV12-3 or TRBV12-4 to TRBJ1-3; possibly TRBD1 for D (6 bases). The CDR3 contains 14 residues. In nucleotides, the CDR3 is TGTGCCAGCAGCGCCGACAGGTCTGCAAACACCATATATTTT. Translated, it gives CASSADRSANTIYF.

The CDR3 DNA reads as TGCAGTGCTAGAGAACTAGGACAGATGAACACTGAAGCTTTCTTT. This gives the protein CSARELGQMNTEAFF. The chain is built from TRBV20-1 and TRBJ1-1; D possibly corresponds to TRBD1 (6 bases). Germline V gene lookup returns CDR1 DFQATT and CDR2 SNEGSKA (reference sequence). There are 15 residues in the CDR3. V lost 0 bases, J lost 0 bases, and 11 bases lay in between.

The chain joins TRBV9 to TRBJ2-5; TRBD2 agrees at 9 bases. The DNA end favors TRBJ2-7, so the J call may be wrong. The length of the CDR3 is 14 residues. The V gene's germline CDR1 is SGDLS and CDR2 YYNGEE. The CDR3, as DNA: TGTGCCAGCAGTCAGACTAGCGGAGGGGCCGAGCAGTACTTC. The encoded protein is CASSQTSGGAEQYF.

The chain uses TRBV6-6 and TRBJ1-2, with a possible D match to TRBD1 (5 bases). Per germline, CDR1 MNHNY and CDR2 SVGAGI (reference sequence). This CDR3 has 13 residues. Here the CDR3 reads CGMSEGQHYGYTF. The CDR3 DNA sequence: TGTGGGATGTCGGAGGGGCAACATTATGGCTACACCTTC.

The chain has TRBV7-2 and TRBJ1-1; D is unresolved. Germline V gene lookup returns CDR1 SGHTA and CDR2 FQGNSA. CDR3 length: 14 residues. The germline V and J ends were trimmed by 1 base and 10 bases, with 16 bases remaining between them. The CDR3 protein is CASSLENDGCGAFF. The CDR3 nucleotides read TGTGCCAGCAGCTTAGAAAATGACGGATGTGGAGCTTTCTTT.

Concerning this clonotype itself: Mismatch with germline at one junction end may stem from a read error. The CDR3 coding sequence is TGCGGCGTTGAGGGGGCTAGCGGGAGTTACGAGCAGTACTTC. Its protein product is CGVEGASGSYEQYF. The chain has TRBV29-1 and TRBJ2-7; TRBD2 matches 10 bases. The CDR3 extends over 14 amino acids. The germline V gene encodes CDR1 SQVTM and CDR2 ANQGSEA.

This clonotype has just a few counts. CDR3 sequence: CASSSTSDTQYF. The CDR3 nucleotides are TGTGCCAGCAGCAGTACATCAGATACGCAGTATTTT. The chain combines TRBV7-2 with TRBJ2-3; D ambiguous. Germline lookup yields CDR1 SGHTA and CDR2 FQGNSA. The CDR3 runs 12 residues. V dropped 5 bases and J dropped 4 bases, with 7 bases sitting between them.

This chain's CDR3 is CASGSGAGIRNEQFF. The DNA of the CDR3 is TGTGCCAGCGGATCGGGGGCAGGAATTCGCAATGAGCAGTTCTTC. This chain connects TRBV9 to TRBJ2-1, with D perhaps being TRBD1 or TRBD2 (6 bases each). The germline CDR1 and CDR2 sequences are SGDLS and YYNGEE. The CDR3 covers 15 residues. V was cut by 7 bases and J by 6 bases, with 20 bases left in between.

This sequence joins TRBV14 and TRBJ2-7, with D perhaps matching TRBD1 or TRBD2 (5 bases each). CDR3 length: 13 amino acids. Germline values: CDR1 SGHDN, CDR2 FVKESK. Between the trimmed V and J ends, which lost 3 bases and 6 bases, there was a span of 12 bases. CDR3 in amino acids: CASSQGVYSEQYF. The DNA for the CDR3 is TGTGCCAGCAGCCAGGGGGTCTATAGCGAGCAGTACTTC.

CDR3 amino acids: CATSDLVLSGHRSYNEQFF. The CDR3 nucleotides are TGTGCCACCAGTGATTTGGTCCTTAGCGGGCACCGCTCCTACAATGAGCAGTTCTTC. The chain couples TRBV24-1 to TRBJ2-1, with 7 nucleotides matching TRBD2. The CDR3 is made up of 19 amino acids. The trim removed 0 bases at V and 0 bases at J, leaving 10 bases unmatched. Germline V gene sequence: CDR1 KGHDR, CDR2 SFDVKD.

The chain couples TRBV6-5 to TRBJ1-2; 7 bases map to TRBD1. This CDR3 comprises 13 residues. Trimming cost V 2 bases and J 11 bases; bases outside gene matches: 8. Germline V gives CDR1 MNHEY, CDR2 SVGAGI. CDR3 sequence: CASSYTTGQPYTF. CDR3 bases: TGTGCCAGCAGTTACACGACAGGGCAGCCTTACACCTTC.

This clonotype has just one count. The chain recombines TRBV10-3 with TRBJ1-1; 9 bases align to TRBD1. V dropped 6 bases and J dropped 1; count of bases not matched to a gene: 3. CDR1 and CDR2 from the germline V gene are ENHRY and SYGVKD. The CDR3 has 14 amino acids. CDR3 nucleotides: TGTGCCATCAGAGACAGGGGGGAGAACACTGAAGCTTTCTTT. Protein: CAIRDRGENTEAFF.

This chain links TRBV2 with TRBJ1-6; D unclear. The CDR3 runs 15 residues. Germline lookup yields CDR1 SNHLY and CDR2 FYNNEI. V was shortened by 6 bases and J by 9 bases, with 18 bases between the two germline ends. For the CDR3, the DNA is TGTGCCAGCAGATTCCCTGGTGGGGTTGGTTCACCCCTCCACTTT. It specifies CASRFPGGVGSPLHF.

The rearrangement uses TRBV5-1 and TRBJ2-1; D perhaps matches TRBD2 (6 bases). Trimming left V 10 bases short and J 6 bases short, with 20 bases between. Per germline, CDR1 SGHRS and CDR2 YFSETQ. The CDR3 is 14 residues long. The CDR3 spells CASAPRGRLNEQFF. CDR3 sequence (DNA): TGCGCCTCAGCCCCCCGGGGGAGACTCAATGAGCAGTTCTTC.

This clonotype was detected only a few times. The rearrangement links TRBV10-3 to TRBJ2-3, with 7 bases that match TRBD1. The V gene end was trimmed by 5 bases and the J gene end by 4 bases; junction bases not matched to a gene: 9. The CDR3 is 15 residues long. Germline-derived CDR1 and CDR2 are ENHRY and SYGVKD. The DNA of the CDR3 is TGTGCCATCAGTATGACAGGGCAGCAATCAGATACGCAGTATTTT. Translated: CAISMTGQQSDTQYF.

The V and J genes are TRBV7-9 and TRBJ1-2, with D hard to call. The CDR3 has 15 amino acids. Germline V gene lookup returns CDR1 SEHNR and CDR2 FQNEAQ (reference sequence). V was shortened by 7 bases and J by 8 bases, with 23 bases between the two germline ends. CDR3 amino acids: CASKPAEGGPFGYTF. DNA for the CDR3: TGTGCCAGCAAACCAGCGGAGGGTGGCCCTTTCGGCTACACCTTC. Looking up the rest from reference TRBV7-9 and TRBJ1-2 gives the full variable domain: DTGVSQNPRHKITKRGQNVTFRCDPISEHNRLYWYRQTLGQGPEFLTYFQNEAQLEKSRLLSDRFSAERPKGSFSTLEIQRTEQGDSAMYLCASKPAEGGPFGYTFGSGTRLTVV.

A few counts support this clonotype. The rearrangement links TRBV12-3 or TRBV12-4 to TRBJ1-2, with 9 bases aligning to TRBD1. CDR3 length: 15 amino acids. V dropped 2 bases and J dropped 4; count of bases not matched to a gene: 5. The CDR3: CASSLSETGGYGYTF. The DNA of the CDR3 is TGTGCCAGCAGTTTAAGCGAGACAGGGGGCTATGGCTACACCTTC.

The V call is TRBV4-3, the J call TRBJ2-7; a possible D gene is TRBD2 (6 bases). Germline V CDR1 and CDR2: LGHNA, YSLEER. V gave up 0 bases and J gave up 6 bases, with 15 bases separating them. This CDR3 has 15 amino acids. The CDR3 nucleotides read TGCGCCAGCAGCCAAGATACGGGAGACGGAGGCGAGCAGTACTTC. Its translation is CASSQDTGDGGEQYF.

The chain uses TRBV9 and TRBJ2-1; the D is unclear. Trimming cost V 2 bases and J 0 bases, with 12 bases left between them. Germline CDR1 SGDLS, CDR2 YYNGEE. The CDR3 sequence is 16 residues long. The CDR3 loop reads CASSVLDRPSYNEQFF. The DNA for the CDR3 is TGTGCCAGCAGCGTCTTGGACCGCCCCTCCTACAATGAGCAGTTCTTC.

V usage is TRBV9 and J usage is TRBJ2-5; 7 bases align to TRBD2. Germline V lookup: CDR1 SGDLS, CDR2 YYNGEE. V lost 4 bases, J lost 5 bases, and 5 bases stayed unmatched. This CDR3 contains 13 residues. In DNA, the CDR3 is TGTGCCAGCAGCCCGCAAGCGGGGGAGACCCAGTACTTC. This codes for CASSPQAGETQYF.

Only a few counts were recorded for this clonotype. The rearrangement joins TRBV4-2 to TRBJ2-3; 8 nucleotides match TRBD2. V was pared by 2 bases and J by 3 bases, with 4 bases of the junction left unmatched. The CDR3 spans 15 residues. The germline CDR1 and CDR2 sequences are LGHNA and YNFKEQ. CDR3: CASSQPGGGTDTQYF. The CDR3 DNA sequence: TGTGCCAGCAGCCAACCCGGGGGGGGGACAGATACGCAGTATTTT.

The V and J genes are TRBV11-1 and TRBJ1-2; TRBD1 aligns across 7 bases. V shed 5 bases, J shed 3 bases, and the junction held 9 bases outside the gene matches. Germline V CDR1 and CDR2: SGHAT, FQDESV (reference sequence). This CDR3 contains 15 residues. Here the CDR3 reads CASSHRQGPYYGYTF. DNA for the CDR3: TGTGCCAGCAGCCATCGACAGGGACCCTACTATGGCTACACCTTC.

The genes are TRBV3-1 and TRBJ2-1; D remains unclear. Germline V CDR1 and CDR2: LGHDT, YNNKEL (reference sequence). This CDR3 spans 15 amino acids. V was shortened by 0 bases and J by 6 bases, with 12 bases between the two germline ends. CDR3: CASSQDLVVLNEQFF. In nucleotides, the CDR3 is TGTGCCAGCAGCCAAGATCTAGTAGTCCTCAATGAGCAGTTCTTC.